This T cell receptor (beta chain) was found in a study of PD-L1 blockade in urothelial cancer. Study information: It was at 3 weeks (second dose) and 6 weeks after treatment start that blood was analyzed.

This CDR3 has 15 residues. CDR1 is SGHDT, CDR2 YYEEEE, per germline. The J segment lost 2 bases and the V segment lost 4 bases, leaving 7 bases of the junction unmatched. Synthetic analogs of TCR templates were spiked into every PCR. TCRdb's copy holds only in-frame clones and misses some; the assay was immunoSEQ multiplex PCR. The sample carries some 32,000 clones, 70% to 85% recorded once. Overall study findings and caveats: Pretreatment blood TCR clonality under the median forecast improved survival.

Locally advanced or metastatic urothelial carcinoma was present in patients. On this clone: The antigen remains unidentified. A far more abundant clone sits one base away, making this likely a read error.

The J gene is TRBJ2-5, the V gene TRBV5-6; TRBD1 matches 8 bases. The source is a man aged 60 to 69 with urothelial cancer. Material: PBMCs, obtained around atezolizumab (anti-PD-L1) treatment. The CDR3 nucleotides are TGTGCCAGCAGCCCGGACAGGGTGGGGCAAGAGACCCAGTACTTC. Translating gives CASSPDRVGQETQYF.